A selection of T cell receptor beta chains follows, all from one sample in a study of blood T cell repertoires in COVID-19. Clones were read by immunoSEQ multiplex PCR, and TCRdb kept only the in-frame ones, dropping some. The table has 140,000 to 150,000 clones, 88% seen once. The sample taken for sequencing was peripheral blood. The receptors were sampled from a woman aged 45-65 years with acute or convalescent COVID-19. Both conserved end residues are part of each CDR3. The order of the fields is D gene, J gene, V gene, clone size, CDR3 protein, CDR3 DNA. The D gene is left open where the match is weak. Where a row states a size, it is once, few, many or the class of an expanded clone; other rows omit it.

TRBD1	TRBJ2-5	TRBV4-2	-	CASSQALTGTGDETQYF	TGTGCCAGCAGCCAAGCTTTAACCGGGACAGGGGACGAGACCCAGTACTTC
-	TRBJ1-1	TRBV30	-	CAWSWKGVAFF	TGTGCCTGGAGTTGGAAGGGGGTAGCTTTCTTT
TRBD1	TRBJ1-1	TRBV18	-	CASSPRDREAFF	TGTGCCAGCTCACCCCGGGACAGAGAAGCTTTCTTT
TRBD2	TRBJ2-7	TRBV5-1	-	CASSLVGTSGTSSYEQYF	TGCGCCAGCAGCTTGGTGGGGACTAGCGGGACTAGCTCCTACGAGCAGTACTTC
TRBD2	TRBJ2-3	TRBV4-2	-	CASSQGLAGAVNTQYF	TGTGCCAGCAGCCAAGGGCTAGCGGGAGCGGTGAATACGCAGTATTTT
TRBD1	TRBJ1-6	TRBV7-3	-	CASSLLSGGSPLHF	TGTGCCAGCAGCTTATTGTCAGGGGGGTCACCCCTCCACTTT
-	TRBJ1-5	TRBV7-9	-	CASSNQGHVPQPQHF	TGTGCCAGCAGCAACCAGGGACACGTGCCCCAGCCCCAGCATTTT
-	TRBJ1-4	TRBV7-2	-	CASSLTPGGEKLFF	TGTGCCAGCAGCTTAACCCCAGGAGGCGAAAAACTGTTTTTT
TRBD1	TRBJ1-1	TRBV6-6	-	CASDGTGVANTEAFF	TGTGCCAGCGATGGGACAGGGGTAGCGAACACTGAAGCTTTCTTT
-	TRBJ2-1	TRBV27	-	CASSSHVSSYNEQFF	TGTGCCAGCAGTTCACACGTAAGCTCCTACAATGAGCAGTTCTTC
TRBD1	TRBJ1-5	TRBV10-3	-	CAIGTGDQPQHF	TGTGCCATCGGGACAGGGGATCAGCCCCAGCATTTT
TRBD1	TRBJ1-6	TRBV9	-	CASSVGQGAYNSPLHF	TGTGCCAGCAGCGTAGGGCAGGGGGCTTATAATTCACCCCTCCACTTT
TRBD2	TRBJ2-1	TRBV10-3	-	CAITRGGPENEQFF	TGTGCCATCACCCGGGGGGGGCCGGAGAATGAGCAGTTCTTC
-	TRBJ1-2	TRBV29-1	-	CSVEEGAYGYTF	TGCAGCGTTGAGGAAGGGGCCTATGGCTACACCTTC
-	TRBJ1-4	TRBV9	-	CASSSTGAGRTIEKLFF	TGTGCCAGCAGCTCGACCGGGGCCGGGAGAACGATTGAAAAACTGTTTTTT
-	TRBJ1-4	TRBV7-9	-	CASSPGTNWEKLFF	TGTGCCAGCAGCCCCGGGACAAATTGGGAAAAACTGTTTTTT
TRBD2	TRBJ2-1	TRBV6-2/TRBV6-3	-	CASSYSGGDRYNEQFF	TGTGCCAGCAGTTACTCGGGGGGGGACCGCTACAATGAGCAGTTCTTC
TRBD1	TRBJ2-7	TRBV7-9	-	CASSLGPGTVYEQYF	TGTGCCAGCAGCTTAGGCCCCGGGACAGTCTACGAGCAGTACTTC
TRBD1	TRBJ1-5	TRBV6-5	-	CASRIQGDQPQHF	TGTGCCAGCAGGATACAGGGGGATCAGCCCCAGCATTTT
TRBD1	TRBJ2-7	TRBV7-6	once	CASSSQPDREYEQYF	TGTGCCAGCAGCTCCCAGCCAGACAGGGAGTACGAGCAGTACTTC
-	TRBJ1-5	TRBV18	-	CASSQNRNYHQPQHF	TGTGCCAGCTCACAAAACAGGAACTATCATCAGCCCCAGCATTTT
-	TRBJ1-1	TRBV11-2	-	CASSLVGDTEAFF	TGTGCCAGCAGCTTAGTCGGGGACACTGAAGCTTTCTTT
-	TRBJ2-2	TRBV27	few	CASGLAQYTGELFF	TGTGCCAGCGGATTAGCCCAGTACACCGGGGAGCTGTTTTTT
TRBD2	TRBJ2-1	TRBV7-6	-	CASSPGLAGILDEQFF	TGTGCCAGCAGCCCAGGACTAGCGGGTATTCTTGATGAGCAGTTCTTC
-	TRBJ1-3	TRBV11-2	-	CASSQGRTGNTIYF	TGTGCCAGCAGCCAAGGGAGGACTGGAAACACCATATATTTT
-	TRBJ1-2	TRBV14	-	CASSVGAPSLNYGYTF	TGTGCCAGCAGCGTGGGGGCACCGAGCCTTAACTATGGCTACACCTTC
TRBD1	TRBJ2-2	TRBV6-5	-	CASSYSRTGVAGELFF	TGTGCCAGCAGTTACTCTCGGACAGGGGTTGCCGGGGAGCTGTTTTTT
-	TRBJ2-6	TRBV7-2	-	CASSLLAVYSGANVLTF	TGTGCCAGCAGCTTATTAGCGGTGTACTCTGGGGCCAACGTCCTGACTTTC
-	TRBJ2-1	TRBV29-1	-	CSVRDSSIYNEQFF	TGCAGCGTCCGTGACTCGTCGATCTACAATGAGCAGTTCTTC
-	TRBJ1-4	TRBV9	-	CASSATGTLNEKLFF	TGTGCCAGCAGCGCAACCGGGACACTGAATGAAAAACTGTTTTTT
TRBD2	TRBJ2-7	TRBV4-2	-	CASSPGLAGGVGEQYF	TGTGCCAGCAGCCCGGGACTAGCGGGGGGGGTCGGCGAGCAGTACTTC
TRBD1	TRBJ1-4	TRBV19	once	CASSTTGKGEKLFF	TGTGCCAGTAGTACGACAGGGAAAGGCGAAAAACTGTTTTTT
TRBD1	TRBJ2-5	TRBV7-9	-	CASRLTGTGLQETQYF	TGTGCCAGCAGATTGACCGGGACAGGACTGCAAGAGACCCAGTACTTC
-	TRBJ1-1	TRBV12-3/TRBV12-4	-	CASTGVMNTEAFF	TGTGCCAGCACAGGGGTCATGAACACTGAAGCTTTCTTT
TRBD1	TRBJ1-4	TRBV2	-	CASSGQGATTNEKLFF	TGTGCCAGCAGTGGACAGGGGGCTACAACTAATGAAAAACTGTTTTTT
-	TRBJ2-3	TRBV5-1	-	CASSSGLDTQYF	TGCGCCAGCAGCTCAGGACTAGATACGCAGTATTTT
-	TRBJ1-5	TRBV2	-	CASSVNRVSQPQHF	TGTGCCAGCAGTGTTAACAGGGTTAGTCAGCCCCAGCATTTT
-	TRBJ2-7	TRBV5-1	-	CASSFNRGAPSYEQYF	TGCGCCAGCAGCTTTAATCGGGGAGCTCCTTCCTACGAGCAGTACTTC
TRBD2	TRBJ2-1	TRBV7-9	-	CASSDQPGLAANEQFF	TGTGCCAGCAGCGACCAACCGGGACTAGCGGCCAATGAGCAGTTCTTC
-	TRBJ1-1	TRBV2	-	CASSDGLNTEAFF	TGTGCCAGCAGTGATGGCCTGAACACTGAAGCTTTCTTT
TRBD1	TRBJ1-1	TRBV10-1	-	CASSGQGEAFF	TGCGCCAGCTCCGGACAGGGTGAAGCTTTCTTT
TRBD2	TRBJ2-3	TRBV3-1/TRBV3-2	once	CASSQGITSGGATDTQYF	TGTGCCAGCAGCCAAGGGATCACTAGCGGGGGGGCAACAGATACGCAGTATTTT
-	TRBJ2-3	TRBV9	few	CASSVGSGSADTQYF	TGTGCCAGCAGCGTAGGAAGCGGGTCTGCAGATACGCAGTATTTT
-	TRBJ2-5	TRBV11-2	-	CASSLQSTRQETQYF	TGTGCCAGCAGCTTACAATCGACACGCCAAGAGACCCAGTACTTC
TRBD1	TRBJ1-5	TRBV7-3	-	CASSPGTGAAQHF	TGTGCCAGCAGCCCCGGGACAGGAGCAGCCCAGCATTTT
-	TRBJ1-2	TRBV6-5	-	CASSPQGRDYGYTF	TGTGCCAGCAGCCCGCAAGGGAGAGATTATGGCTACACCTTC
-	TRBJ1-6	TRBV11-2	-	CASSFPGHIYSPLHF	TGTGCCAGCAGTTTCCCGGGTCACATTTATTCACCCCTCCACTTT
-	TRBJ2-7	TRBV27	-	CASSFGEQYF	TGTGCCAGCAGTTTCGGCGAGCAGTACTTC